One sample yielded the 30 T cell receptor beta chains listed below, sequenced in a study of OX40 agonist ivuxolimab in advanced cancers. The table came from immunoSEQ multiplex PCR; TCRdb's copy has only in-frame clones and leaves some out. The repertoire holds 74,000 or so clones, with approximately 85% as singletons. The source material was CD4+ or CD8+ T cells sorted from blood, sampled in a trial of the OX40 agonist ivuxolimab. The source of these receptors is an adult with an advanced solid tumor such as melanoma, head and neck, liver or kidney cancer.

This clone was found once. The rearrangement joins TRBV9 to TRBJ1-4; D unclear. V dropped 3 bases and J dropped 6 bases, with 0 bases sitting between them. CDR1 is SGDLS and CDR2 is YYNGEE in the germline V gene. CDR3 size: 10 residues. CDR3 protein: CASSDEKLFF. CDR3 nucleotides: TGTGCCAGCAGCGATGAAAAACTGTTTTTT. Using reference TRBV9 and TRBJ1-4 for the parts outside the CDR3, the full variable domain is DSGVTQTPKHLITATGQRVTLRCSPRSGDLSVYWYQQSLDQGLQFLIQYYNGEERAKGNILERFSAQQFPDLHSELNLSSLELGDSALYFCASSDEKLFFGSGTQLSVL.

The gene calls are TRBV7-2 and TRBJ2-3; D tentatively fits TRBD1 or TRBD2 (5 bases each). CDR1 SGHTA and CDR2 FQGNSA come from the germline V gene. This CDR3 is 14 amino acids long. Trimming took 4 bases from V and 2 from J, leaving 10 bases between them. CDR3: CASSSGTYTDTQYF. CDR3 DNA: TGTGCCAGCAGCTCCGGGACGTACACAGATACGCAGTATTTT. Full variable domain (rest looked up from reference TRBV7-2 and TRBJ2-3): GAGVSQSPSNKVTEKGKDVELRCDPISGHTALYWYRQSLGQGLEFLIYFQGNSAPDKSGLPSDRFSAERTGGSVSTLTIQRTQQEDSAVYLCASSSGTYTDTQYFGPGTRLTVL.

This sequence joins TRBV19 and TRBJ2-5; no firm D call. The V gene lost 3 bases and the J gene lost 5 bases, with 13 bases spanning the gap. Germline loops: CDR1 LNHDA, CDR2 SQIVND (reference sequence). The length of the CDR3 is 14 residues. The DNA for the CDR3 is TGTGCCAGTAGTATGAGCGCTAGTGGTGAGACCCAGTACTTC. Amino acids: CASSMSASGETQYF.

Only one count was recorded for this clone. The chain links TRBV9 to TRBJ2-2, with 11 bases aligning to TRBD1. CDR1 SGDLS and CDR2 YYNGEE come from the germline V gene. With V trimmed by 4 bases and J by 4 bases, 9 bases remained unmatched. CDR3 length: 17 amino acids. The CDR3 nucleotides are TGTGCCAGCAGCTCCCCCTTCGGGACAGGGGGCACCGGGGAGCTGTTTTTT. Amino acids: CASSSPFGTGGTGELFF.

The chain links TRBV19 to TRBJ1-5, with D perhaps matching TRBD1 (6 bases). Deletions cut 7 bases from V and 6 bases from J, with 19 bases between. Germline V gives CDR1 LNHDA, CDR2 SQIVND (reference sequence). This CDR3 spans 15 amino acids. CDR3 sequence (DNA): TGTGCCAGTAAGAGCAGAGGGGGATCGGGTCAGCCCCAGCATTTT. Translated: CASKSRGGSGQPQHF.

This clone has a handful of counts. The chain is built from TRBV28 and TRBJ1-1; D is ambiguous. Germline V gene data show CDR1 as MDHEN and CDR2 as SYDVKM. CDR3 size: 13 residues. The V end lost 3 bases, the J end lost 0 bases, and 5 bases lay between the germline ends. The CDR3 is CASSLPVNTEAFF. CDR3 DNA sequence: TGTGCCAGCAGTTTGCCAGTGAACACTGAAGCTTTCTTT. Filled out from reference TRBV28 and TRBJ1-1, the complete variable domain reads DVKVTQSSRYLVKRTGEKVFLECVQDMDHENMFWYRQDPGLGLRLIYFSYDVKMKEKGDIPEGYSVSREKKERFSLILESASTNQTSMYLCASSLPVNTEAFFGQGTRLTVV.

This clone appeared once. This rearrangement joins TRBV6-6 to TRBJ2-7; 7 bases align to TRBD1. Germline CDR1 is MNHNY and CDR2 is SVGAGI (reference sequence). V shed 6 bases and J 6 bases; nucleotides not matched to a gene: 8. The CDR3 has 13 residues. CDR3 coding DNA: TGTGCCAGCAGACAGGGGACCGGAGCCGAGCAGTACTTC. It encodes CASRQGTGAEQYF.

This chain joins TRBV14 and TRBJ2-5; perhaps TRBD1 as D (5 bases). With the DNA end fitting TRBJ2-7 better, the J assignment may be wrong. CDR1 is SGHDN, CDR2 FVKESK, per germline. CDR3 length equals 15 residues. In DNA form, the CDR3 reads TGTGCCAGCAGCCAAGATTCCCAGGGAATTAGCGAGCAGTACTTC. Protein product: CASSQDSQGISEQYF.

This chain uses TRBV7-9 with TRBJ1-6; the D is unclear. V was trimmed by 5 bases and J by 8 bases, leaving 13 bases between them. Germline CDR1 SEHNR, CDR2 FQNEAQ (reference sequence). This CDR3 spans 14 amino acids. The CDR3 is CASSLRTADSPLHF. In nucleotides, the CDR3 is TGTGCCAGCAGCCTCCGGACGGCTGATTCACCCCTCCACTTT.

The chain carries TRBV2 and TRBJ1-1; D is undetermined. V lost 4 bases and J 5 bases, leaving 5 bases between the germline ends. The CDR3 totals 11 residues. Germline V lookup: CDR1 SNHLY, CDR2 FYNNEI. The DNA for the CDR3 is TGTGCCAGCAGTGGATGGACTGAAGCTTTCTTT. Amino acid sequence: CASSGWTEAFF.

V usage is TRBV7-2 and J usage is TRBJ1-2; D remains ambiguous. The V end was cut by 4 bases, the J end by 3 bases, with 12 bases between. Germline CDR1 and CDR2: SGHTA and FQGNSA. This CDR3 region has 14 residues. Here the CDR3 DNA reads TGTGCCAGCAGCTCTAAGATGGAGGACTATGGCTACACCTTC. This sequence encodes CASSSKMEDYGYTF.

The V call is TRBV4-3, the J call TRBJ1-4, with a tentative D call TRBD1 (5 bases). Looked up from germline, CDR1 is LGHNA and CDR2 is YSLEER. The CDR3 extends over 20 amino acids. The V gene lost 4 bases and the J gene lost 0 bases, with 24 bases spanning the gap. CDR3 sequence (DNA): TGCGCCAGCAGCCTGGAAAGCGGGGCCCGCGGGCTCGCAACTAATGAAAAACTGTTTTTT. Its protein product is CASSLESGARGLATNEKLFF.

The chain links TRBV7-3 to TRBJ2-5, with D possibly TRBD1 on 6 matching bases. The ends were cut back, 5 bases at V and 5 bases at J, with 12 bases in the middle. Germline-derived CDR1 and CDR2 are SGHTA and FQGTGA. The CDR3 totals 13 residues. The CDR3 nucleotides are TGTGCCAGCAGCCGAGAAAGGGGGGAGACCCAGTACTTC. It translates to CASSRERGETQYF.

The gene calls are TRBV9 and TRBJ2-2; TRBD2 matches 7 bases. Looked up from germline, CDR1 is SGDLS and CDR2 is YYNGEE. The CDR3 extends over 16 amino acids. The V and J ends lost 1 base and 5 bases, in that order; junction bases with no gene match: 8. CDR3 in amino acids: CASSVRSSGGTGELFF. CDR3 bases: TGTGCCAGCAGCGTAAGATCTAGCGGTGGAACCGGGGAGCTGTTTTTT.

This chain links TRBV28 with TRBJ2-5; 7 nucleotides agree with TRBD1. V dropped 4 bases and J dropped 4; count of bases not matched to a gene: 9. The V gene's germline CDR1 is MDHEN and CDR2 SYDVKM. This CDR3 is built from 15 residues. CDR3 region: CASSYQGVRLETQYF. Here the CDR3 DNA reads TGTGCCAGCAGTTATCAGGGGGTGAGGTTAGAGACCCAGTACTTC.

Concerning this clone itself: The junction departs from germline at one end; a sequencing error may be responsible. The genes are TRBV5-5 and TRBJ2-5; TRBD2 agrees at 10 bases. This CDR3 is 13 amino acids long. The germline V gene has CDR1 SGHKS and CDR2 YYEKEE (reference sequence). The CDR3 bases are TGTGCCAGCGTACTAGCGGGGCCTACCCAAATCAACTTC. Its protein is CASVLAGPTQINF.

The chain couples TRBV6-1 to TRBJ2-3; D gene ambiguous. Trimming shortened V by 3 bases and J by 6 bases, and 13 bases separated the two germline ends. The CDR3 runs 14 residues. CDR1 and CDR2 (germline): MNHNS, SASEGT. CDR3 coding DNA: TGTGCCAGCAGTGACAACGGAGCCGCCGATACGCAGTATTTT. Protein sequence: CASSDNGAADTQYF.

This chain connects TRBV6-5 to TRBJ1-1; D gene ambiguous. The V end was cut by 6 bases, the J end by 1 base, with 9 bases between. The CDR3 loop spans 13 amino acids. Looked up from germline, CDR1 is MNHEY and CDR2 is SVGAGI. CDR3 in amino acids: CASSPNENTEAFF. The CDR3 nucleotides read TGTGCCAGCAGCCCCAATGAGAACACTGAAGCTTTCTTT.

V and J are TRBV5-4 and TRBJ2-7, with 11 bases fitting TRBD1. The junction had 7 bases not matched to a gene; V was cut back by 4 bases and J by 4 bases. The CDR3 is 15 residues long. Germline assignment: CDR1 SGHNT and CDR2 YYREEE (reference sequence). The DNA for the CDR3 is TGTGCCAGCAGCGCCGGGACAGGGGGAGGGTACGAGCAGTACTTC. Its protein is CASSAGTGGGYEQYF.

Worth noting for this clone: Other DNA sequences within the sample encode an identical CDR3. The chain links TRBV5-1 to TRBJ2-5, with 7 bases matching TRBD2. From germline, CDR1 is SGHRS and CDR2 YFSETQ. Trimming at V came to 4 bases and at J to 2 bases, leaving 5 bases not matched to a gene. This CDR3 comprises 14 residues. The CDR3 sequence: CASSLSGGQETQYF. Here the CDR3 DNA reads TGCGCCAGCAGCCTATCCGGGGGGCAAGAGACCCAGTACTTC.

The rearrangement joins TRBV2 to TRBJ1-1; D gene ambiguous. The germline V and J ends were trimmed by 0 bases and 8 bases, with 19 bases remaining between them. The CDR3 extends over 16 amino acids. Germline values: CDR1 SNHLY, CDR2 FYNNEI. This chain's CDR3 is CASSEALGGVPFEAFF. CDR3 in DNA: TGTGCCAGCAGTGAAGCGCTTGGTGGAGTTCCGTTCGAAGCTTTCTTT.

On this clone: Other DNA sequences from this sample encode an identical CDR3 as well. The rearrangement joins TRBV7-2 to TRBJ2-5, with D possibly matching TRBD1 (6 bases). Deletions cut 1 base from V and 4 bases from J, with 10 bases between. Germline-derived CDR1 and CDR2 are SGHTA and FQGNSA. The CDR3 runs 14 residues. Here the CDR3 reads CASSLGLGGETQYF. As DNA, the CDR3 is TGTGCCAGCAGCTTAGGGCTAGGGGGAGAGACCCAGTACTTC.

V is TRBV19 and J is TRBJ1-5; 8 positions agree with TRBD1. The CDR3 covers 14 residues. The V and J ends lost 6 bases and 4 bases, in that order; junction bases with no gene match: 5. The germline V gene encodes CDR1 LNHDA and CDR2 SQIVND (reference sequence). Written as DNA, the CDR3 is TGTGCCAGTAGCCTCAGGGGGCTTAATCAGCCCCAGCATTTT. This sequence encodes CASSLRGLNQPQHF.

The chain combines TRBV28 with TRBJ1-5; D is undetermined. V was shortened by 7 bases and J by 0 bases, with 13 bases between the two germline ends. The CDR3 has 15 amino acids. From germline, CDR1 is MDHEN and CDR2 SYDVKM. CDR3 loop: CASTRSTVSNQPQHF. The DNA for the CDR3 is TGTGCCAGCACCCGTTCCACAGTTAGCAATCAGCCCCAGCATTTT. The full variable domain, in which reference TRBV28 and TRBJ1-5 provide the parts outside the CDR3, is DVKVTQSSRYLVKRTGEKVFLECVQDMDHENMFWYRQDPGLGLRLIYFSYDVKMKEKGDIPEGYSVSREKKERFSLILESASTNQTSMYLCASTRSTVSNQPQHFGDGTRLSIL.

The rearrangement joins TRBV7-9 to TRBJ1-1; no clear D. Germline V lookup: CDR1 SEHNR, CDR2 FQNEAQ (reference sequence). Trimming shortened V by 5 bases and J by 8 bases, and 15 bases separated the two germline ends. This CDR3 contains 13 residues. CDR3 in amino acids: CASSPLLLSEAFF. In nucleotides, the CDR3 is TGTGCCAGCAGCCCATTACTCCTCAGCGAAGCTTTCTTT.

The chain employs TRBV7-2 and TRBJ2-7; 7 bases fit TRBD1. The CDR3 length is 14 residues. CDR1 and CDR2 (germline): SGHTA, FQGNSA. Losses at the gene ends were 5 bases for V and 1 base for J; bases not matched to a gene: 5. CDR3 loop: CASSQTGDSYEQYF. CDR3 nucleotide sequence: TGTGCCAGCAGCCAAACAGGGGATTCCTACGAGCAGTACTTC.

This chain links TRBV4-2 with TRBJ1-1, with D perhaps TRBD1 (6 bases). The CDR3 has 16 amino acids. With 2 bases removed from V and 4 bases from J, the gap between germline ends came to 17 bases. Germline V gene lookup returns CDR1 LGHNA and CDR2 YNFKEQ. The DNA for the CDR3 is TGTGCCAGCAGCCAATCCAAAAGGGGGGGACGCACTGAAGCTTTCTTT. Translation gives CASSQSKRGGRTEAFF.

This clone was found once. The CDR3 reads CASSFASGRTGELFF. The CDR3, as DNA: TGTGCCAGCAGCTTTGCTAGCGGAAGGACCGGGGAGCTGTTTTTT. This chain connects TRBV7-8 to TRBJ2-2; 7 nucleotides agree with TRBD2. V dropped 3 bases and J dropped 5; count of bases not matched to a gene: 6. The CDR3 covers 15 residues. Germline CDR1 SGHVS, CDR2 FQNEAQ.

The DNA for the CDR3 is TGTGCCAGCAGTCCCCGGACAGGGAGGAGTGAAAAACTGTTTTTT. This codes for CASSPRTGRSEKLFF. The chain recombines TRBV28 with TRBJ1-4; 8 nucleotides align to TRBD1. The CDR3 contains 15 residues. V lost 5 bases to trimming and J lost 7 bases; unmatched junction nucleotides: 9. Per germline, CDR1 MDHEN and CDR2 SYDVKM.

A single count supports this clone. V is TRBV29-1 and J is TRBJ1-1, with D possibly TRBD1 on 5 matching bases. The CDR3 consists of 13 residues. The V gene lost 4 bases and the J gene lost 0 bases, with 9 bases spanning the gap. Germline loops: CDR1 SQVTM, CDR2 ANQGSEA. The CDR3 DNA follows: TGCAGCGTTGTCCGGGGGATGAACACTGAAGCTTTCTTT. Translation: CSVVRGMNTEAFF.